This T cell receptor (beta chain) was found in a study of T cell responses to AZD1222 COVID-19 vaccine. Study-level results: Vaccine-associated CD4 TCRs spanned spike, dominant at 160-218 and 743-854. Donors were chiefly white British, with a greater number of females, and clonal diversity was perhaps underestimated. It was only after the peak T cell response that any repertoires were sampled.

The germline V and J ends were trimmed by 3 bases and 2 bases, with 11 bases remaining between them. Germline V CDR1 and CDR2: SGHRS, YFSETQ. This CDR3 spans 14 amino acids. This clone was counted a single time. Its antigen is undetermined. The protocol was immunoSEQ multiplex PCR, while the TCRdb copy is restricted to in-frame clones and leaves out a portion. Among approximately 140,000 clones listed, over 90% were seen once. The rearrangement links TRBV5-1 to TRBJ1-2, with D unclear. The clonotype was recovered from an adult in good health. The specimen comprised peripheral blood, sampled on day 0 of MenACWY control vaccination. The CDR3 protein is CASSSVPGNYGYTF. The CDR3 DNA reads TGCGCCAGCAGCTCAGTACCCGGGAACTATGGCTACACCTTC.